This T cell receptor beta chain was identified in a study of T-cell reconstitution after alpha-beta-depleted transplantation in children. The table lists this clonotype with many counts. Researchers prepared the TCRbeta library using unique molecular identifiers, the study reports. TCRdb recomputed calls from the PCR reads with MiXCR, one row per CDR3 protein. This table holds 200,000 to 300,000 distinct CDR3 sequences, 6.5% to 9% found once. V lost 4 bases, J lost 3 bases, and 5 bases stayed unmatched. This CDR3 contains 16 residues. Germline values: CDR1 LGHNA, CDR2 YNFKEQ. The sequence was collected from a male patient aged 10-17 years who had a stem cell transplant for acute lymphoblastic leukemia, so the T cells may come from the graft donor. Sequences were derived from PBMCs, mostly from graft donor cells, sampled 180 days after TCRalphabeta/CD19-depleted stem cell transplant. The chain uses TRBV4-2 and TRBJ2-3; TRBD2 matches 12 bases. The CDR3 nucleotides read TGTGCCAGCAGCCGACCGGGACTAGCGGGTACAGATACGCAGTATTTT. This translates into CASSRPGLAGTDTQYF.